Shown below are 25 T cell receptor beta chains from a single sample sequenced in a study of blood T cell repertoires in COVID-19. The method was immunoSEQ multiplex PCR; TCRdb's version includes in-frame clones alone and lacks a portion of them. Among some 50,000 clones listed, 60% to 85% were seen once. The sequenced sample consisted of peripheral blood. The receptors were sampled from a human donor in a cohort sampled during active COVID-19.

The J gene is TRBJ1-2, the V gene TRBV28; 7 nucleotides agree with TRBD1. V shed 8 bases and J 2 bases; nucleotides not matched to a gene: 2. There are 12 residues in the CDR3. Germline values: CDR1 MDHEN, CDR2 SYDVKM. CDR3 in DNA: TGTGCCAGCGCGGGACAGAACTATGGCTACACCTTC. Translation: CASAGQNYGYTF.

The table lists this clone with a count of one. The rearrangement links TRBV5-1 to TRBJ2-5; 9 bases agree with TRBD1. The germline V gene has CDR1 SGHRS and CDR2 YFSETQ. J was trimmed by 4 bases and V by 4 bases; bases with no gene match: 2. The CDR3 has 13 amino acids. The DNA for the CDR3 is TGCGCCAGCAGCCCGGGACAGGGAGAGACCCAGTACTTC. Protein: CASSPGQGETQYF.

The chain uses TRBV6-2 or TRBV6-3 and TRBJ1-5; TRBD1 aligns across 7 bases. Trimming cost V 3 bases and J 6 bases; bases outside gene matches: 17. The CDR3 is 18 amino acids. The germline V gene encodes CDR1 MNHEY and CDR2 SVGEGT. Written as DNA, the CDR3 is TGTGCCAGCAGTTATTCCGGGTCAATGGTAGGGGGCGGTCAGCCCCAGCATTTT. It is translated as CASSYSGSMVGGGQPQHF.

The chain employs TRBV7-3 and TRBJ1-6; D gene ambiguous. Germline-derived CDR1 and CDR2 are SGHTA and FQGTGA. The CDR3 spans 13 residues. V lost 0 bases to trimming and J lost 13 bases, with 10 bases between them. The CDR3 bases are TGTGCCAGCAGCTTAACGGGAGAACAGCCCCTCCACTTT. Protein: CASSLTGEQPLHF.

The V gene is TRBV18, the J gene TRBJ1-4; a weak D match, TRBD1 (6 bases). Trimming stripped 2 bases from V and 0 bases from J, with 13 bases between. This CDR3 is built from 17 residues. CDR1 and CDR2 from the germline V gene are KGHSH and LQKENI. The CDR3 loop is CASSPETGYTTNEKLFF. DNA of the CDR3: TGTGCCAGCTCACCAGAGACAGGCTACACAACTAATGAAAAACTGTTTTTT. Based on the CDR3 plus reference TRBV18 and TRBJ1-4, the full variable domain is NAGVMQNPRHLVRRRGQEARLRCSPMKGHSHVYWYRQLPEEGLKFMVYLQKENIIDESGMPKERFSAEFPKEGPSILRIQQVVRGDSAAYFCASSPETGYTTNEKLFFGSGTQLSVL.

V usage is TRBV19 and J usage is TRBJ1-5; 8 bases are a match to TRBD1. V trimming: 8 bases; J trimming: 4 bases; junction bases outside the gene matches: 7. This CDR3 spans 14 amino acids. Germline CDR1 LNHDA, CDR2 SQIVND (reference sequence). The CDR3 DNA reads TGTGCCAGTCGAAGACAGGGGAGGAATCAGCCCCAGCATTTT. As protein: CASRRQGRNQPQHF.

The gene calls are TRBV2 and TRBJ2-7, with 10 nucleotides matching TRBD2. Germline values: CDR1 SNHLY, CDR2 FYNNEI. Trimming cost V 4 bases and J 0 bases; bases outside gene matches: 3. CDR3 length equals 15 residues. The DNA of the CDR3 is TGTGCCAGCAGTGGCCTAGCGGGAGTCTCCTACGAGCAGTACTTC. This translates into CASSGLAGVSYEQYF.

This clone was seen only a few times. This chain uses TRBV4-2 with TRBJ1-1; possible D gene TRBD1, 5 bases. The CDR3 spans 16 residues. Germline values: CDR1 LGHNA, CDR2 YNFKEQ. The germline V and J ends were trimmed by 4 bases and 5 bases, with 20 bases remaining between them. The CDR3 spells CASSPHRRGSLTEAFF. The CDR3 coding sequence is TGTGCCAGCAGCCCTCATCGGAGGGGCTCGCTGACTGAAGCTTTCTTT.

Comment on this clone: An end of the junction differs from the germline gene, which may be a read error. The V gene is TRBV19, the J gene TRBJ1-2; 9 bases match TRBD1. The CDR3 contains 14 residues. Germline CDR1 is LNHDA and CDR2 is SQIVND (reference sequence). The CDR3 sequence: CASSLLRDRVKAAF. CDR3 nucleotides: TGTGCCAGTAGTCTTCTCCGGGACAGGGTTAAAGCCGCCTTC.

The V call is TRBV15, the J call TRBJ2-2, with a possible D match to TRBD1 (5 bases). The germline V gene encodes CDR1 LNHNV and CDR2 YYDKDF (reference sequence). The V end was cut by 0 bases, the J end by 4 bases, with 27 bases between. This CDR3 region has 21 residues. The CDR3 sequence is CATSREGVVQGFMSSTGELFF. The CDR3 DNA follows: TGTGCCACCAGCAGAGAAGGGGTTGTTCAGGGCTTCATGAGCAGCACCGGGGAGCTGTTTTTT.

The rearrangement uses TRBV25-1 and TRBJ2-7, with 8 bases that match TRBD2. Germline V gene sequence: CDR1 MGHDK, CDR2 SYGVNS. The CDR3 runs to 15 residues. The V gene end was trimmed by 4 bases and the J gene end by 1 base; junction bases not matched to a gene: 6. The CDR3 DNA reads TGTGCCAGCAGTGGGGTCGGGGGGGGATCCTACGAGCAGTACTTC. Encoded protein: CASSGVGGGSYEQYF.

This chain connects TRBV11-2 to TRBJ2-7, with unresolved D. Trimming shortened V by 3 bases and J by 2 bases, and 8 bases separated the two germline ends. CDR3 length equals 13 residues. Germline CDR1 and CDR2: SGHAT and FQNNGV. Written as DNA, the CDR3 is TGTGCCAGCAGCTTCTACGCCACCTACGAGCAGTACTTC. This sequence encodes CASSFYATYEQYF.

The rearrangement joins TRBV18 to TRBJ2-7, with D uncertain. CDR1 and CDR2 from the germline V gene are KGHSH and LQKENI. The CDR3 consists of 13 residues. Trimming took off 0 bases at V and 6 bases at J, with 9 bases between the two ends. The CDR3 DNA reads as TGTGCCAGCTCACCACCCTACCAATCCGAGCAGTACTTC. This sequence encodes CASSPPYQSEQYF.

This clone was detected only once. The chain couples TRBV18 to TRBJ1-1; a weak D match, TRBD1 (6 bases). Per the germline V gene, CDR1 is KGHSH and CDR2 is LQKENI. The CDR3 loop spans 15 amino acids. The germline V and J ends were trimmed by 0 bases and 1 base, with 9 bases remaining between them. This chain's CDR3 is CASSPPTGRNTEAFF. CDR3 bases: TGTGCCAGCTCACCACCGACAGGACGGAACACTGAAGCTTTCTTT.

The CDR3 DNA is TGTGCCAGCAGCCCTACCTGGGGACAGGTTTCCTACGAGCAGTACTTC. Translating gives CASSPTWGQVSYEQYF. The rearrangement joins TRBV7-9 to TRBJ2-7; 8 bases are a match to TRBD1. The germline V gene has CDR1 SEHNR and CDR2 FQNEAQ (reference sequence). The V and J ends lost 5 bases and 1 base, in that order; junction bases with no gene match: 10. This CDR3 is built from 16 residues.

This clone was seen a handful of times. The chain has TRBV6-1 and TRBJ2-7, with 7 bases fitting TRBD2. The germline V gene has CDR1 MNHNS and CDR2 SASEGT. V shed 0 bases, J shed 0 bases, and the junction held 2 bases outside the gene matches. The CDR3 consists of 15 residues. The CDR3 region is CASSEAAGSSYEQYF. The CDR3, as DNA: TGTGCCAGCAGTGAAGCAGCGGGGAGCTCCTACGAGCAGTACTTC.

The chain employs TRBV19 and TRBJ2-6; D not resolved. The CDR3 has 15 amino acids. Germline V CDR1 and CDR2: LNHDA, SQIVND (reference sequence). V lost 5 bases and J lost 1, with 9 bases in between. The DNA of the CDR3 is TGTGCCAGTAGTCCGGTTTCATCTGGGGCCAACGTCCTGACTTTC. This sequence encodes CASSPVSSGANVLTF.

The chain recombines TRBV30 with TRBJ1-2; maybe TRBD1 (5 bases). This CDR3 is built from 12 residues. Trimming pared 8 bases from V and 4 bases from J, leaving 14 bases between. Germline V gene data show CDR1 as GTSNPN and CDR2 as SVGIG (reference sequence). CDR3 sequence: CALGQGIYGYTF. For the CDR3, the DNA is TGTGCCCTGGGGCAGGGAATCTATGGCTACACCTTC. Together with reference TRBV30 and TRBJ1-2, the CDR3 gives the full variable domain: SQTIHQWPATLVQPVGSPLSLECTVEGTSNPNLYWYRQAAGRGLQLLFYSVGIGQISSEVPQNLSASRPQDRQFILSSKKLLLSDSGFYLCALGQGIYGYTFGSGTRLTVV.

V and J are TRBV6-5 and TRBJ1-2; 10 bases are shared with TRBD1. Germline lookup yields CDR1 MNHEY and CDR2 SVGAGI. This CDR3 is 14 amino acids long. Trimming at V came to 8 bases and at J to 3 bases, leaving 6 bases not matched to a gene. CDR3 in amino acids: CASAGQGKDYGYTF. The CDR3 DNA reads TGTGCCAGCGCGGGACAGGGGAAGGACTATGGCTACACCTTC.

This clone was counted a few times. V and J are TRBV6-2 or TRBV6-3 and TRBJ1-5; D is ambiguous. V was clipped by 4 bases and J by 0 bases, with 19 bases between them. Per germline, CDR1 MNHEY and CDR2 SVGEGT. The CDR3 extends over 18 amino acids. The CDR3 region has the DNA TGTGCCAGCAGTTTTTCCTCCGAGACATCCTATAGCAATCAGCCCCAGCATTTT. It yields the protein CASSFSSETSYSNQPQHF.

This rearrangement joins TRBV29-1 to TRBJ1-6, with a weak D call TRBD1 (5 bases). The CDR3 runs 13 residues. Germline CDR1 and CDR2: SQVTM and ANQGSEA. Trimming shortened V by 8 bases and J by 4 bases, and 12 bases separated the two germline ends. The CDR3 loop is CSTGGSYNSPLHF. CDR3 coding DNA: TGCAGCACGGGGGGGAGTTATAATTCACCCCTCCACTTT.

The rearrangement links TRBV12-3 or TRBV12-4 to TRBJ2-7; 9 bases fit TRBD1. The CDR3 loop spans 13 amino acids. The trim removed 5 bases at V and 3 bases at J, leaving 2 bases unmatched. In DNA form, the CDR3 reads TGTGCCAGCAGTCGGGACAGGGTCTACGAGCAGTACTTC. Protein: CASSRDRVYEQYF.

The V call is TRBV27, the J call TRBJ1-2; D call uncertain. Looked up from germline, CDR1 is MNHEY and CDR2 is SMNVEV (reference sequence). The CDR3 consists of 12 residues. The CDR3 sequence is CASGESNYGYTF. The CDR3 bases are TGTGCATCGGGTGAGTCTAACTATGGCTACACCTTC.

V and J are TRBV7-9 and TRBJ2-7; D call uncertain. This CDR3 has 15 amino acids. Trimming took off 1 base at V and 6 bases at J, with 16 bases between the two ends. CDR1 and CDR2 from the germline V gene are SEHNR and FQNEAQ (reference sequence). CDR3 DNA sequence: TGTGCCAGCAGCTTAGGGGCCAGCCAGGTTCTCGAGCAGTACTTC. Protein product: CASSLGASQVLEQYF.

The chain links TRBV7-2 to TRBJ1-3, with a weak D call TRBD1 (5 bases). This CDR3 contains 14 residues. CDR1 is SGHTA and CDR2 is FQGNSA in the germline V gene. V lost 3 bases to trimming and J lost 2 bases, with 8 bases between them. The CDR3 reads CASSFVRAGNTIYF. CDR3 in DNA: TGTGCCAGCAGCTTCGTCAGGGCTGGAAACACCATATATTTT. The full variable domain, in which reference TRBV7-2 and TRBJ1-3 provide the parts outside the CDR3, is GAGVSQSPSNKVTEKGKDVELRCDPISGHTALYWYRQSLGQGLEFLIYFQGNSAPDKSGLPSDRFSAERTGGSVSTLTIQRTQQEDSAVYLCASSFVRAGNTIYFGEGSWLTVV.